This T cell receptor beta chain was identified during a study of T cell responses to AZD1222 COVID-19 vaccine. Profiling relied on immunoSEQ multiplex PCR, and the TCRdb table lists in-frame clones only, not all of them. The data contain some 140,000 clones, 88% of them singletons. Details on this clone: This sample also contains other DNA sequences that code for the same CDR3.

The V gene's germline CDR1 is SGHRS and CDR2 YFSETQ. Trimming at V came to 2 bases and at J to 5 bases, leaving 2 bases not matched to a gene. The length of the CDR3 is 14 residues. The sample here was peripheral blood, taken on day 0 of AZD1222 vaccination. This rearrangement joins TRBV5-1 to TRBJ1-1; TRBD1 matches 11 bases. The TCR was taken from an adult in good health. The chain's CDR3 is CASSLGQGATEAFF. The CDR3 nucleotides read TGCGCCAGCAGCTTAGGACAGGGGGCAACTGAAGCTTTCTTT.